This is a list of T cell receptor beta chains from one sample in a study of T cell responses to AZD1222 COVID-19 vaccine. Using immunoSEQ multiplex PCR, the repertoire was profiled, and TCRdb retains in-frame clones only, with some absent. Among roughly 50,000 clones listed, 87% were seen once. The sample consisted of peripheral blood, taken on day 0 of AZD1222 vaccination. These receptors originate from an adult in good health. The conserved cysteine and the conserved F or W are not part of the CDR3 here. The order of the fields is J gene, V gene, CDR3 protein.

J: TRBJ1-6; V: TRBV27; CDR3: ASSFIRGVQNSPLH
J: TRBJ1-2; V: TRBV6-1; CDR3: ASSEPGNYGYT
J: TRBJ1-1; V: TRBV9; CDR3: ASSVGPSGSNTEAF
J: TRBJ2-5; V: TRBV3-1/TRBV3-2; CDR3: ASSPTSGGGAETQY
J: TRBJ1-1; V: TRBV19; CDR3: ASSPTVGVTEAF
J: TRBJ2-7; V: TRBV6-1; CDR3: ASSDTKNENWPLSYEQY
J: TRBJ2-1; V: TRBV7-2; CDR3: ASSPRQGANEQF
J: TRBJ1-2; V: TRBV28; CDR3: ASSRRGSDYGYT
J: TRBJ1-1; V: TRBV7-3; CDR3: ASSSGGSNTEAF
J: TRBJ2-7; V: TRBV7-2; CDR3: ASSFYPRDTHEQY
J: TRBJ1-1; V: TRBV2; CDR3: ASSAERNTEAF
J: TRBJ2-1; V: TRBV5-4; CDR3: ASTTPHLPGTANEQF
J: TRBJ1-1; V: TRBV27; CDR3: ASSPRSSPEAF
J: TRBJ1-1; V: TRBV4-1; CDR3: ASSPGVAEAF
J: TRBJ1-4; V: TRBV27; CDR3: ASSLSGGQAGGLF
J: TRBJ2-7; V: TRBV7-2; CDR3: ASSGRGYEQY
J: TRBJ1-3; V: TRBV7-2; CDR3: ASSLAQAYSGNTIY
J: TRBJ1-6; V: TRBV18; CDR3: ASSPRRAGEPLH
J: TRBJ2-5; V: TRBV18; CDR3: ASSPPGQQETQY
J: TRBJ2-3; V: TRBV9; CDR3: ASSVTGGEEDTQY
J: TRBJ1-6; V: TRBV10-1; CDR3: ASREGPGVSYNSPLH
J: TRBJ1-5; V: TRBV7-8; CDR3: ASSRTVQEPQH
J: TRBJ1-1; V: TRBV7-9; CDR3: ASSPMGQGENTEAF
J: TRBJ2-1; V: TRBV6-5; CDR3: ASSYSTRRYNEQF
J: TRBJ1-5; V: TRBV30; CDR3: AWSLGINQPQH
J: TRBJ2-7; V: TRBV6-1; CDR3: ASSDDGSSYEQY
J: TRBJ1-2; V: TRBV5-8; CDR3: ASSLAPLNYGYT
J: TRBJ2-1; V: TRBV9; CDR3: ASSVRARVNNEQF
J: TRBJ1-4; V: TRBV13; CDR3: ASSLGTGANEKLF
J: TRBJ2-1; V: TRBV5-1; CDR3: ASSDGTGIFNEQF
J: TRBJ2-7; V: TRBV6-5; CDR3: ASSSGTEYEQY
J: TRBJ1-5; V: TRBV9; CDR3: ASSGTGSNQPQH
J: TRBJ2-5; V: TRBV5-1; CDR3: ASGQETQY
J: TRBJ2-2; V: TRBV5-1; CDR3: ASSPAGTPGELF
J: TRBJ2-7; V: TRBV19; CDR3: ASSAPGQGAYEQY
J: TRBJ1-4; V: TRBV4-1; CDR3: ASSLSGTGNEKLF
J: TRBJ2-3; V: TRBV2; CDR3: ASSGDNRVRRY
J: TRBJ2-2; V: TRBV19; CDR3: ASLPRRFPGELF
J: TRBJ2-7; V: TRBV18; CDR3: ASSPPGGGSYEQY
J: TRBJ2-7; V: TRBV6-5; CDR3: ASTQRPGYEQY
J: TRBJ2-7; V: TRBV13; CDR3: ASSLRTGQNEQY
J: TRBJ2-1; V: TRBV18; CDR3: ASSPGQRSSGVSEQF
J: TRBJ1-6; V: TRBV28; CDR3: ASSLLKDTH
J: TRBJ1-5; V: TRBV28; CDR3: ASTGVRARNQPQH
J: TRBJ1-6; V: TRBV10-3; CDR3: AISDRQGTSTLH
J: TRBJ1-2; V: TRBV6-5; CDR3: ASSPRNRVDGYT